Below, one T cell receptor (beta chain) is given with its context. V lost 5 bases to trimming and J lost 9 bases; unmatched junction nucleotides: 7. This CDR3 has 13 residues. Per germline, CDR1 LGHNT and CDR2 FRNRAP. This entry comes from a study of technical replicates of blood from a few donors. Assay: immunoSEQ multiplex PCR; the TCRdb copy retains only in-frame clones and omits some. In the table there are tens of thousands of clones, around 90% of which are singletons. The rearrangement joins TRBV12-5 to TRBJ1-1, with 9 nucleotides matching TRBD1. Sequencing was done on a sample of T cells isolated from PBMCs. The receptor was derived from a human donor in good health. CDR3 nucleotide sequence: TGTGCTAGTGGTGTTACAGGGGGCGAAAAAGCTTTCTTT. Translation: CASGVTGGEKAFF.